This T cell receptor (beta chain) was obtained from a study of breast tumors, draining lymph nodes, adjacent tissues. Study-level results: Tumor TCR diversity was below lymph nodes but above nontumor tissue.

Breast cancer patients provided tissue from their axillary draining lymph nodes. This clonotype was found a few times. Its antigen is unidentified. Via MiXCR, TCRdb re-called the multiplex PCR reads, giving one row per CDR3 protein. The data show 150,000 or so distinct CDR3 sequences, with 25% to 40% seen just once and about 3.8% held by the top ten. The clonotype comes from a female donor with breast cancer. Some clones in this sample may be carry-over from other donors' samples. Sequenced material: axillary lymph node tissue.

Written as DNA, the CDR3 is TGTGCCAGCAGCCCCCCCCGATGGGGGCAGAGTGGTGAAGCTTTCTTT. Its translation: CASSPPRWGQSGEAFF. The chain uses TRBV11-2 and TRBJ1-1, with D perhaps TRBD1 (6 bases). The CDR3 length is 16 residues. The germline gives CDR1 SGHAT, CDR2 FQNNGV. Trimming took off 5 bases at V and 7 bases at J, with 23 bases between the two ends. Filled out from reference TRBV11-2 and TRBJ1-1, the complete variable domain reads EAGVAQSPRYKIIEKRQSVAFWCNPISGHATLYWYQQILGQGPKLLIQFQNNGVVDDSQLPKDRFSAERLKGVDSTLKIQPAKLEDSAVYLCASSPPRWGQSGEAFFGQGTRLTVV.